The sequence of this T cell receptor beta chain was determined in a study of Ad26.COV2.S vaccination and SARS-CoV-2 variants. Looking at the study overall: Into the muscle, Ad26.COV2.S was dosed once or twice, 56 days apart. Study-wide findings and caveats: TCR breadth and depth estimates may have understated total T cell responses. Post-vaccination spike-specific CD8+ and CD4+ T cell responses reportedly had substantial breadth.

The treatment: around 19 received Ad26.COV2.S at low or high dose, single or two shots; about 5 received placebo; per-sample allocation not given. On day 63 after the first injection, vaccine and placebo recipients gave samples. It was an adult aged 18-55 years in Boston who was the donor. Repertoires were generated with immunoSEQ multiplex PCR, while TCRdb's copy carries only in-frame clones and drops some. Of over 400,000 clones detected, 92% appear once; the ten largest clones hold approximately 1.6%. The ends were cut back, 6 bases at V and 0 bases at J, with 16 bases in the middle. Germline CDR1 is MDHEN and CDR2 is SYDVKM. This CDR3 is built from 16 residues. Turning to this clone: Its cognate antigen is unknown.

The sequencing here drew on peripheral blood, taken in a trial of Ad26.COV2.S vaccine versus placebo. The receptor was isolated from a person between 18 and 59 years old who received the Ad26.COV2.S COVID-19 vaccine or a placebo. V gene TRBV28 combines with J gene TRBJ2-3; maybe TRBD2 (6 bases). CDR3 sequence (DNA): TGTGCCAGCAGCGCCCCTGGAGGGCCCAGCACAGATACGCAGTATTTT. The encoded protein is CASSAPGGPSTDTQYF.